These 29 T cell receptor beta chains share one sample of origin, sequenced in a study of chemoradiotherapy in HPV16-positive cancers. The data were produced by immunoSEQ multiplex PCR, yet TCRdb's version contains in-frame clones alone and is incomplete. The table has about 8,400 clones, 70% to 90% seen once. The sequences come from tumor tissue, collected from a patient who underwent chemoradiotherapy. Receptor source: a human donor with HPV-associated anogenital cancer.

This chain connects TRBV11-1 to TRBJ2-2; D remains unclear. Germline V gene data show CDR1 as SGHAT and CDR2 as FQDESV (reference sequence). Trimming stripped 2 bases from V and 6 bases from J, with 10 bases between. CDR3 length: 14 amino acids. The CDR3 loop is CASSLLLVAGELFF. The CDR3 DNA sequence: TGTGCCAGCAGCTTACTATTGGTCGCCGGGGAGCTGTTTTTT.

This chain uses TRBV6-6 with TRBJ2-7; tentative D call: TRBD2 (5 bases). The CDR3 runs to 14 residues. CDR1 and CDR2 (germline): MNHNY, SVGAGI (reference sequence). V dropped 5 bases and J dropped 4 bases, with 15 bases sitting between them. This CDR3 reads CASSAGTSVYEQYF. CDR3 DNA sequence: TGTGCCAGCAGTGCCGGTACTAGTGTATACGAGCAGTACTTC.

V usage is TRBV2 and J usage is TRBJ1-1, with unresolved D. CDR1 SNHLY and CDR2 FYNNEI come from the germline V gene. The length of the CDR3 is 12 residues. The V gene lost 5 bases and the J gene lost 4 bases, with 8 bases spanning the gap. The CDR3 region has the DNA TGTGCCAGCAGTCGCGAGATCACTGAAGCTTTCTTT. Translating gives CASSREITEAFF.

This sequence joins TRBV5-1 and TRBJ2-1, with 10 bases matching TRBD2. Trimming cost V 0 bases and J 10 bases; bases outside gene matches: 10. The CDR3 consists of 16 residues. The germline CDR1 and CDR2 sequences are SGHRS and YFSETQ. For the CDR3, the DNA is TGCGCCAGCAGCTTGGCCTCGTTAGCGGGAGGAAGGGAGCAGTTCTTC. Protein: CASSLASLAGGREQFF.

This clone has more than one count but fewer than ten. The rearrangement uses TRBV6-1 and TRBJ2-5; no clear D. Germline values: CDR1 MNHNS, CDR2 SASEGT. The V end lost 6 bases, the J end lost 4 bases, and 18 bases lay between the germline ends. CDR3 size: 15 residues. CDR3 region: CASRVRHQYGETQYF. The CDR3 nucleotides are TGTGCCAGCAGGGTACGACACCAATATGGAGAGACCCAGTACTTC.

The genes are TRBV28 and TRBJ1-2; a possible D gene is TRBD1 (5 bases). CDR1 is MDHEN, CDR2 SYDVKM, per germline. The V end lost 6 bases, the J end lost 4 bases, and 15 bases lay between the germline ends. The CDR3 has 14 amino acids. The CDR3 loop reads CASSQGGRGYGYTF. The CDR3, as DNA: TGTGCCAGCAGCCAAGGCGGGAGGGGCTATGGCTACACCTTC.

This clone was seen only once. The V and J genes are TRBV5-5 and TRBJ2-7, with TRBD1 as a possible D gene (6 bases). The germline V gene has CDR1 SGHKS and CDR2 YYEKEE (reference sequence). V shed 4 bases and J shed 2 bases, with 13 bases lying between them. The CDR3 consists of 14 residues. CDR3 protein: CASSPGTFTYEQYF. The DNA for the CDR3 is TGTGCCAGCAGCCCAGGGACATTTACCTACGAGCAGTACTTC.

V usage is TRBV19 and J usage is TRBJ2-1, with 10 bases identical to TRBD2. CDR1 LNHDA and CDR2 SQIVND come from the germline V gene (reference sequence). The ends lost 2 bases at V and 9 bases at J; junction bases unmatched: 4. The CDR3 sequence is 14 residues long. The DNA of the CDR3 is TGTGCCAGTAGTATAAGCGGGGGGGCCGGTGAGCAGTTCTTC. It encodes CASSISGGAGEQFF. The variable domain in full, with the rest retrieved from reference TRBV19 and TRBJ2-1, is DGGITQSPKYLFRKEGQNVTLSCEQNLNHDAMYWYRQDPGQGLRLIYYSQIVNDFQKGDIAEGYSVSREKKESFPLTVTSAQKNPTAFYLCASSISGGAGEQFFGPGTRLTVL.

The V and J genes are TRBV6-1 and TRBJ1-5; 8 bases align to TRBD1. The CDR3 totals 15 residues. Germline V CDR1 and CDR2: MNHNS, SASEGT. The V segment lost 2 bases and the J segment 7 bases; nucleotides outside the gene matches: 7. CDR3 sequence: CASSELAGGWQPQHF. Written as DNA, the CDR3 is TGTGCCAGCAGTGAATTAGCAGGGGGCTGGCAGCCCCAGCATTTT.

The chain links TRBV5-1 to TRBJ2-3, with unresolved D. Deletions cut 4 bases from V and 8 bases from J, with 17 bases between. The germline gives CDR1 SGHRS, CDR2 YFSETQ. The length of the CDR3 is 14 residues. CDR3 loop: CASSPVIASGTQYF. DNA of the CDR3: TGCGCCAGCAGCCCGGTCATAGCCTCGGGTACGCAGTATTTT. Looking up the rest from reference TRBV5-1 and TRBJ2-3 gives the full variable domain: KAGVTQTPRYLIKTRGQQVTLSCSPISGHRSVSWYQQTPGQGLQFLFEYFSETQRNKGNFPGRFSGRQFSNSRSEMNVSTLELGDSALYLCASSPVIASGTQYFGPGTRLTVL.

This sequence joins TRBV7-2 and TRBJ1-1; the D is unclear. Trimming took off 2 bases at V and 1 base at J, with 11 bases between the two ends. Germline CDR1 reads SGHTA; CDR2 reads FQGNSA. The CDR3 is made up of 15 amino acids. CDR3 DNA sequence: TGTGCCAGCAGCTTACAGTCGAGCCGGAACACTGAAGCTTTCTTT. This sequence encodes CASSLQSSRNTEAFF.

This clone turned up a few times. CDR3 sequence reads: CASSLGTGREKLFF. CDR3 DNA: TGTGCCAGCAGCTTGGGGACAGGGAGGGAAAAACTGTTTTTT. The chain carries TRBV5-5 and TRBJ1-4; the match to TRBD1 covers 8 bases. The CDR3 extends over 14 amino acids. The germline gives CDR1 SGHKS, CDR2 YYEKEE (reference sequence). Unmatched junction bases numbered 3, after V lost 0 bases and J lost 8 bases.

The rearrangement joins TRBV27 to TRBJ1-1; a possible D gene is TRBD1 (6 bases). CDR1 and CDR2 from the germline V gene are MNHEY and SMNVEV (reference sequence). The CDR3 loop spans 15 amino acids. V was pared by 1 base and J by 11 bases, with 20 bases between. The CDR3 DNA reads TGTGCCAGCAGTTTATTTGGACAGCCCTCTGTCGGGGCTTTCTTT. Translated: CASSLFGQPSVGAFF.

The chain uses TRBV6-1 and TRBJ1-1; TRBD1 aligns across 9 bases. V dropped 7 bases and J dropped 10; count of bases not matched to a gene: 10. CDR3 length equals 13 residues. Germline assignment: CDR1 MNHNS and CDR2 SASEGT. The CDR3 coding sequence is TGTGCCAGCATGAGGGGACAGGGAGATCGAGCTTTCTTT. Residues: CASMRGQGDRAFF.

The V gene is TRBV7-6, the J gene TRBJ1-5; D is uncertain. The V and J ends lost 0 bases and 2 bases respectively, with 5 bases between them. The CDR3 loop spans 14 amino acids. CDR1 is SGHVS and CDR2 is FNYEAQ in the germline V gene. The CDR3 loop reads CASSLAEGNQPQHF. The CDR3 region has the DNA TGTGCCAGCAGCTTAGCAGAGGGCAATCAGCCCCAGCATTTT.

This CDR3 reads CASSEAGSTDTQYF. CDR3 sequence (DNA): TGTGCCAGCAGTGAAGCGGGTTCCACAGATACGCAGTATTTT. The genes are TRBV2 and TRBJ2-3; D gene uncertain. Germline V CDR1 and CDR2: SNHLY, FYNNEI. V was shortened by 0 bases and J by 2 bases, with 6 bases between the two germline ends. The CDR3 covers 14 residues.

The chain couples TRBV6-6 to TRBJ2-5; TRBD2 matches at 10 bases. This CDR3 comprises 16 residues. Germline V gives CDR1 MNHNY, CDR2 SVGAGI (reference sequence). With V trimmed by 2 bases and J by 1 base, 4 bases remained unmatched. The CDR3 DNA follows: TGTGCCAGCAGTTACCCCAGCGGGGGGGCCCAAGAGACCCAGTACTTC. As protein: CASSYPSGGAQETQYF.

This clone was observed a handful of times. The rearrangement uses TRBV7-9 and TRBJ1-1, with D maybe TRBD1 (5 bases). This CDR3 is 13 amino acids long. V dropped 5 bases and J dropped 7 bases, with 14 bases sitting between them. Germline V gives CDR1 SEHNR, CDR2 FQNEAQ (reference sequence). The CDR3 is CASSRDGGDEAFF. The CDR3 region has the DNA TGTGCCAGCAGCCGGGACGGTGGGGATGAAGCTTTCTTT.

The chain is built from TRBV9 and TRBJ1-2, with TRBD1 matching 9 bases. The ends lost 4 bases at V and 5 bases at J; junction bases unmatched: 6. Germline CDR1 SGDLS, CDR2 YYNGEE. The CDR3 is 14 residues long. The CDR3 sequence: CASSRRQGEYGYTF. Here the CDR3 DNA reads TGTGCCAGCAGCAGACGACAGGGGGAATATGGCTACACCTTC.

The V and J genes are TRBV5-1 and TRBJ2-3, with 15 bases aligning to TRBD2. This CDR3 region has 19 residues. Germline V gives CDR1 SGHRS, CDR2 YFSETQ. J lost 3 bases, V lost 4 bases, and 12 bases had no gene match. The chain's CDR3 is CASSVRTSGGGRQTDTQYF. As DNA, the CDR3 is TGCGCCAGCAGCGTGAGGACTAGCGGGGGGGGGAGGCAGACAGATACGCAGTATTTT.

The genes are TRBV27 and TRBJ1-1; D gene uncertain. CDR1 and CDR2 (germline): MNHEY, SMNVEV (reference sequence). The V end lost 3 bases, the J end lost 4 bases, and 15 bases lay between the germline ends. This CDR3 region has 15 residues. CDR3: CASSLTGIWGTEAFF. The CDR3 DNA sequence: TGTGCCAGCAGTTTGACGGGGATCTGGGGCACTGAAGCTTTCTTT.

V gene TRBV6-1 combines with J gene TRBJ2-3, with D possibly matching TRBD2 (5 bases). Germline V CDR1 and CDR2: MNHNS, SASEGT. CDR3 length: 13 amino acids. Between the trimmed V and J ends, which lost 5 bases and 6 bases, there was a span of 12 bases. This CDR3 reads CASSLSLGDTQYF. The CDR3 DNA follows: TGTGCCAGCAGTCTATCACTAGGGGATACGCAGTATTTT.

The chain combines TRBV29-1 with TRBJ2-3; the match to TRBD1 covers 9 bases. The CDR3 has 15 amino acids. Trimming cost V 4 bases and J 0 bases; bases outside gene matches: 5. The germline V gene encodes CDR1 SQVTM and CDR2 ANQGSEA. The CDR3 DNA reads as TGCAGCGTTGGGGGACAGGGAAGGAGCACAGATACGCAGTATTTT. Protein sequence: CSVGGQGRSTDTQYF.

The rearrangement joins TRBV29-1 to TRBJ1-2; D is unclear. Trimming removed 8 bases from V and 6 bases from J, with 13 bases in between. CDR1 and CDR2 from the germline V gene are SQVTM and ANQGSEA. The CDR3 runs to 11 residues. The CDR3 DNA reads TGCAGCATTTCTCCAGCGGATGGCTACACCTTC. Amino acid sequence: CSISPADGYTF. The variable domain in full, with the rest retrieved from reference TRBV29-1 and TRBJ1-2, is SAVISQKPSRDICQRGTSLTIQCQVDSQVTMMFWYRQQPGQSLTLIATANQGSEATYESGFVIDKFPISRPNLTFSTLTVSNMSPEDSSIYLCSISPADGYTFGSGTRLTVV.

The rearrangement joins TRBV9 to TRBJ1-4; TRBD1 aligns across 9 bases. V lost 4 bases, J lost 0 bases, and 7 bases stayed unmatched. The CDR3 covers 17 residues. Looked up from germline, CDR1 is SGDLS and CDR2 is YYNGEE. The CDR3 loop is CASSPRDRVATNEKLFF. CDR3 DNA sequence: TGTGCCAGCAGCCCGCGGGACAGGGTTGCAACTAATGAAAAACTGTTTTTT.

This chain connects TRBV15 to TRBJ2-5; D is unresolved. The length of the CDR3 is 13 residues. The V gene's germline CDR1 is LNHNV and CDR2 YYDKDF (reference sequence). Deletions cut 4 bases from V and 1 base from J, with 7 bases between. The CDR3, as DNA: TGTGCCACCAGCATCCACCTCCAAGAGACCCAGTACTTC. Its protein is CATSIHLQETQYF. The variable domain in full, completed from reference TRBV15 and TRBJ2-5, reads DAMVIQNPRYQVTQFGKPVTLSCSQTLNHNVMYWYQQKSSQAPKLLFHYYDKDFNNEADTPDNFQSRRPNTSFCFLDIRSPGLGDTAMYLCATSIHLQETQYFGPGTRLLVL.

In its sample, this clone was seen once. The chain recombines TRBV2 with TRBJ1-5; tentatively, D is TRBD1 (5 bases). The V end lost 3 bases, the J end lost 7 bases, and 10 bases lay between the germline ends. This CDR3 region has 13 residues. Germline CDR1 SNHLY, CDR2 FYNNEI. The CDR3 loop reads CASSDGGGQPQHF. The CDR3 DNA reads TGTGCCAGCAGTGATGGGGGAGGCCAGCCCCAGCATTTT.

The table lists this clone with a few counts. Written as DNA, the CDR3 is TGTGCCAGCAGTGCGTCCACTGAAGCTTTCTTT. Translating gives CASSASTEAFF. V is TRBV2 and J is TRBJ1-1; D not certain. Trimming pared 4 bases from V and 4 bases from J, leaving 4 bases between. CDR3 length: 11 amino acids. Germline CDR1 SNHLY, CDR2 FYNNEI.

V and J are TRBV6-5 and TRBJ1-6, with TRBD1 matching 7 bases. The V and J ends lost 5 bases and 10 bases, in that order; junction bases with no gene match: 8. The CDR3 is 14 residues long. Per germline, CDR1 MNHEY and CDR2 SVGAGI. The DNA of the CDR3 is TGTGCCAGCAGTCTTGGGACAGAAGTATCACCCCTCCACTTT. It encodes CASSLGTEVSPLHF.